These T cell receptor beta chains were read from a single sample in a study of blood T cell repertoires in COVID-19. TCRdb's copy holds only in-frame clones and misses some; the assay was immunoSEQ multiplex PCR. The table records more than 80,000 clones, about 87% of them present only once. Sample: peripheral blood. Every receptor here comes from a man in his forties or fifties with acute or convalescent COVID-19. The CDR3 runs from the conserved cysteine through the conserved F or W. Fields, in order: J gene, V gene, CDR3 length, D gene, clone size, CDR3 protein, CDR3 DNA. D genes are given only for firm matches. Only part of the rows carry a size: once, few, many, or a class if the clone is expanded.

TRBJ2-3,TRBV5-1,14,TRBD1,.,CASSIQGPRDTQYF,TGCGCCAGCAGCATACAGGGGCCCAGGGATACGCAGTATTTT
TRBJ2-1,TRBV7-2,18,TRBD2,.,CASSLPRQGLAGVDEQFF,TGTGCCAGCAGCTTACCCCGTCAGGGACTAGCGGGAGTTGATGAGCAGTTCTTC
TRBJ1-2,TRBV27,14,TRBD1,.,CASSPRDRLNGYTF,TGTGCCAGCAGTCCGCGGGACAGGTTGAATGGCTACACCTTC
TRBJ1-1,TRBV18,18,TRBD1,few,CASSPAQGAEILNTEAFF,TGTGCCAGCTCGCCTGCACAGGGGGCTGAAATTTTGAACACTGAAGCTTTCTTT
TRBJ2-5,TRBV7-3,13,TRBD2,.,CASSAAGAETQYF,TGTGCCAGCAGCGCAGCGGGGGCGGAGACCCAGTACTTC
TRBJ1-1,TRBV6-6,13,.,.,CASSYSQGTSAFF,TGTGCCAGCAGTTACTCGCAGGGTACTTCGGCTTTCTTT
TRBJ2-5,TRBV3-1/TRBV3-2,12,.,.,CASSHQGKTQYF,TGTGCCAGCAGCCATCAGGGGAAGACCCAGTACTTC
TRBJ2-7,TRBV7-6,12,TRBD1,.,CASKGQGDEQYF,TGTGCCAGCAAAGGACAGGGAGACGAGCAGTACTTC
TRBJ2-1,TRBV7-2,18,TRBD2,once,CASSLANGLAGGGIEQFF,TGTGCCAGCAGCTTAGCGAATGGACTAGCGGGTGGGGGCATTGAGCAGTTCTTC
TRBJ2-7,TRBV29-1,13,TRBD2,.,CSVEPSGRMEQYF,TGCAGCGTTGAACCTAGCGGGAGGATGGAGCAGTACTTC
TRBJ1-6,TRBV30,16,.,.,CAWSVGGLSYNSPLHF,TGTGCCTGGAGTGTCGGCGGGCTCTCCTATAATTCACCCCTCCACTTT
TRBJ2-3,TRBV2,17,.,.,CASRRQGRSLSTDTQYF,TGTGCCAGCAGGAGGCAGGGAAGGTCGCTTAGCACAGATACGCAGTATTTT
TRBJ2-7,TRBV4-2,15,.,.,CASSQERGSSYEQYF,TGTGCCAGCAGCCAAGAACGCGGAAGCTCCTACGAGCAGTACTTC
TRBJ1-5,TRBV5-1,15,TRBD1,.,CASSWGTGQNQPQHF,TGCGCCAGCAGCTGGGGGACAGGGCAGAATCAGCCCCAGCATTTT
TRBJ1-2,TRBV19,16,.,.,CASSIAQTSFRGGYTF,TGTGCCAGTAGTATCGCCCAGACGTCTTTCCGCGGAGGCTACACCTTC
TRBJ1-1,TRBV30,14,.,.,CAWRTPGMNTEAFF,TGTGCCTGGAGGACACCCGGTATGAACACTGAAGCTTTCTTT
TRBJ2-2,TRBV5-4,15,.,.,CASSLETDGTGELFF,TGTGCCAGCAGCTTGGAGACAGACGGCACCGGGGAGCTGTTTTTT
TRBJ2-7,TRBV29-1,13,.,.,CSARHADSYEQYF,TGCAGCGCAAGACACGCTGACTCCTACGAGCAGTACTTC
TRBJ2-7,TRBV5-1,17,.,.,CASSPRGLDSSSYEQYF,TGCGCCAGCAGCCCCCGAGGCTTGGACAGCAGCTCCTACGAGCAGTACTTC
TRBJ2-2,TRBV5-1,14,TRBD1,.,CASSGTVNTGELFF,TGCGCCAGCAGTGGGACAGTGAACACCGGGGAGCTGTTTTTT
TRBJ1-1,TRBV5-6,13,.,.,CASSFLMRTEAFF,TGTGCCAGCAGCTTTTTAATGAGGACTGAAGCTTTCTTT
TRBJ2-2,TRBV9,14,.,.,CASSMTGNTGELFF,TGTGCCAGCAGCATGACAGGGAACACCGGGGAGCTGTTTTTT
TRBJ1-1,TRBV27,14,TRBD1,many,CASSRQGALTEAFF,TGTGCCAGCAGTCGGCAGGGGGCTTTAACTGAAGCTTTCTTT
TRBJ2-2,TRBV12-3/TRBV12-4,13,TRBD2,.,CASRTSGSWELFF,TGTGCCAGCAGGACTAGCGGGAGCTGGGAGCTGTTTTTT
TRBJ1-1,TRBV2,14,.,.,CASSDRGGNTEAFF,TGTGCCAGCAGTGATCGGGGGGGAAACACTGAAGCTTTCTTT
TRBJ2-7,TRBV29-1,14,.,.,CSVEDRNGVYEQYF,TGCAGCGTTGAAGATCGGAACGGGGTCTACGAGCAGTACTTC
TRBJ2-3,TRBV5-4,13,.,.,CASTDSHADTQYF,TGTGCCAGCACGGACTCCCACGCAGATACGCAGTATTTT
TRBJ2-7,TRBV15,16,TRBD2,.,CATSRRTSGDLYEQYF,TGTGCCACCAGCAGAAGGACTAGCGGGGACCTCTACGAGCAGTACTTC
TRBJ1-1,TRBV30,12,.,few,CAWSGQGIEAFF,TGTGCCTGGAGTGGTCAGGGGATTGAAGCTTTCTTT
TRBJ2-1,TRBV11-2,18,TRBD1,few,CASSLVRDSRSSYNEQFF,TGTGCCAGCAGCTTAGTCCGGGACAGCCGCAGCTCCTACAATGAGCAGTTCTTC
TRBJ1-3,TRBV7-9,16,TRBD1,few,CASSSTGARSGNTIYF,TGTGCCAGCAGCTCCACAGGGGCTAGGTCTGGAAACACCATATATTTT
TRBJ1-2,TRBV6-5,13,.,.,CASSYGGAEGYTF,TGTGCCAGCAGTTACGGGGGGGCTGAAGGCTACACCTTC
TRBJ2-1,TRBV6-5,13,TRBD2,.,CASSFAGGNEQFF,TGTGCCAGCAGTTTTGCGGGGGGGAATGAGCAGTTCTTC
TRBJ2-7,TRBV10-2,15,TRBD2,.,CASSESAGGAYEQYF,TGCGCCAGCAGTGAGTCGGCGGGAGGAGCCTACGAGCAGTACTTC
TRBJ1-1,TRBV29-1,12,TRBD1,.,CSGGQGEVEAFF,TGCAGCGGTGGACAGGGGGAGGTTGAAGCTTTCTTT
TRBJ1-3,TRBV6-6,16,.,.,CASRPRLASSGNTIYF,TGTGCCAGCAGGCCTAGACTGGCGAGCTCTGGAAACACCATATATTTT
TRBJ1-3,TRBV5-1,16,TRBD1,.,CASSWGQGAGTDTIYF,TGCGCCAGCAGCTGGGGTCAGGGGGCCGGGACTGACACCATATATTTT
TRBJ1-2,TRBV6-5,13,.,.,CASTGSFGYGYTF,TGTGCCAGCACCGGGTCGTTCGGGTATGGCTACACCTTC
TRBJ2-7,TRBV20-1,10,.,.,CSAGGAMQYF,TGCAGTGCTGGTGGGGCGATGCAGTACTTC
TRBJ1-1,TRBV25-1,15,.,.,CASNNHRDLNTEAFF,TGTGCCAGCAATAACCACAGGGATCTGAACACTGAAGCTTTCTTT
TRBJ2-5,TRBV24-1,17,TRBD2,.,CATSDSRLAGHQETQYF,TGTGCCACCAGTGATTCTAGACTAGCGGGACACCAAGAGACCCAGTACTTC
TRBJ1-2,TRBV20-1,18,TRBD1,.,CSASPSSGGTIHGYGYTF,TGCAGTGCTAGTCCATCCTCAGGGGGGACAATCCACGGCTATGGCTACACCTTC
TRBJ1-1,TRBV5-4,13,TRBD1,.,CASQNRGDTEAFF,TGTGCCAGCCAGAACAGGGGTGACACTGAAGCTTTCTTT
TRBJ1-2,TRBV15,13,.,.,CATSREEGDGYTF,TGTGCCACCAGCAGAGAGGAGGGAGATGGCTACACCTTC
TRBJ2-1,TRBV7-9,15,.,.,CASSLPGLQYNEQFF,TGTGCCAGCAGCTTACCCGGACTACAGTACAATGAGCAGTTCTTC
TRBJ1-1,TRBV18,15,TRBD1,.,CASSPQGTGLSEAFF,TGTGCCAGCTCACCACAGGGGACAGGTCTATCTGAAGCTTTCTTT
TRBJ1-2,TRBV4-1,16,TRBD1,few,CASSLTGTAPNYGYTF,TGCGCCAGCAGCCTAACCGGGACAGCCCCTAACTATGGCTACACCTTC
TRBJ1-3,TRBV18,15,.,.,CASSPAGNSGNTIYF,TGTGCCAGCTCACCTGCAGGGAACTCTGGAAACACCATATATTTT
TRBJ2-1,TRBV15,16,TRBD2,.,CATSRGLLAGGDEQFF,TGTGCCACCAGCAGAGGTCTCCTAGCGGGGGGCGATGAGCAGTTCTTC